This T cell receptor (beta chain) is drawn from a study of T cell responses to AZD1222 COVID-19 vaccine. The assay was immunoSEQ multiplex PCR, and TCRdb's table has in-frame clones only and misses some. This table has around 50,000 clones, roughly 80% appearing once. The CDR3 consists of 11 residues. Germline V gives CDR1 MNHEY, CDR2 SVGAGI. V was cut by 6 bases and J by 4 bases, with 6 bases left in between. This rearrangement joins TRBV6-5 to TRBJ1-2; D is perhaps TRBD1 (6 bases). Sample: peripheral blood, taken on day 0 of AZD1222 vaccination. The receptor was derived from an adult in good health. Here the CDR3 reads CASRTGYGYTF. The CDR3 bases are TGTGCCAGCAGGACAGGCTATGGCTACACCTTC.